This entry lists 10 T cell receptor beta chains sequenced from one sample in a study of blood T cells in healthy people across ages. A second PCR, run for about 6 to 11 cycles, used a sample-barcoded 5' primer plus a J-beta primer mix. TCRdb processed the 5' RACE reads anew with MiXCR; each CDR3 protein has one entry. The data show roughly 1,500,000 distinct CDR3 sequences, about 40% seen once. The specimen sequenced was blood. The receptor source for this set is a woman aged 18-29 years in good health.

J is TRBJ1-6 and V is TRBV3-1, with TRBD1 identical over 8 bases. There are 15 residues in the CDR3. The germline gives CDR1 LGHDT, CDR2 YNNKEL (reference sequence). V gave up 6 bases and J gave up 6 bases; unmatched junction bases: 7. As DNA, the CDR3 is TGTGCCAGCAGGTCGGCAGGGGGCTTTAATTCACCCCTCCACTTT. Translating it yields CASRSAGGFNSPLHF.

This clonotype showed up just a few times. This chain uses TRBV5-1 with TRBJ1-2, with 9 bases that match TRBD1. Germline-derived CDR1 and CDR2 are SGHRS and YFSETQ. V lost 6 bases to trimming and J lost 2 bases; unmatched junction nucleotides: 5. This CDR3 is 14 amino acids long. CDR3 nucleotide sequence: TGCGCCAGCACCCTACAGGGGGCAAACTATGGCTACACCTTC. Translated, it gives CASTLQGANYGYTF.

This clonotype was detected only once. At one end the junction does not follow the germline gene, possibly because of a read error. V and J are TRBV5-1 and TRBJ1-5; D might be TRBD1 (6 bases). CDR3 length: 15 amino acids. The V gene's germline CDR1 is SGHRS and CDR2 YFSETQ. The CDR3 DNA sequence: TGCGCCAGCAGCCCGGGCGGGGGGCCGCATCAGCCCCGGCATTTT. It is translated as CASSPGGGPHQPRHF. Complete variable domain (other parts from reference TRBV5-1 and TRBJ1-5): KAGVTQTPRYLIKTRGQQVTLSCSPISGHRSVSWYQQTPGQGLQFLFEYFSETQRNKGNFPGRFSGRQFSNSRSEMNVSTLELGDSALYLCASSPGGGPHQPRHFGDGTRLSIL.

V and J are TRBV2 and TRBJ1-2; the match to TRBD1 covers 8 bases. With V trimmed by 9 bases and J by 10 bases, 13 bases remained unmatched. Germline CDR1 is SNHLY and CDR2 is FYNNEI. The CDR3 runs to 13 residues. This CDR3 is CARRDRTDWLYTF. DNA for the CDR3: TGTGCCAGAAGGGACAGGACAGACTGGCTCTACACCTTC.

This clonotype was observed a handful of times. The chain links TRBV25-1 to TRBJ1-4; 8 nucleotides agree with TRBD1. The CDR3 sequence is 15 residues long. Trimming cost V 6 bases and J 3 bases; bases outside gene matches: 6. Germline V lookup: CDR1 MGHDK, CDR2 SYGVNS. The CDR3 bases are TGTGCCAGCAGGGCCGACAGGGGTTCTAATGAAAAACTGTTTTTT. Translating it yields CASRADRGSNEKLFF.

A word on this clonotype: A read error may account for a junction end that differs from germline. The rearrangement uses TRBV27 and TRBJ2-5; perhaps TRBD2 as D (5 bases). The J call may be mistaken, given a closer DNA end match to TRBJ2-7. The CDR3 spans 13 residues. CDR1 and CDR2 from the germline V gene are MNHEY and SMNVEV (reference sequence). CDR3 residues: CAGSGTGDYEQYF. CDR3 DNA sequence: TGTGCCGGCAGTGGCACCGGGGACTACGAGCAGTACTTC.

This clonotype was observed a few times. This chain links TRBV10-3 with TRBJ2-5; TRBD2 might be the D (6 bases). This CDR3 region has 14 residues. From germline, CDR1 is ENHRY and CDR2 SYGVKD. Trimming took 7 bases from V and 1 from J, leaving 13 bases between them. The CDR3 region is CAITQSTSQETQYF. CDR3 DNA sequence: TGTGCCATCACTCAATCGACTAGCCAAGAGACCCAGTACTTC.

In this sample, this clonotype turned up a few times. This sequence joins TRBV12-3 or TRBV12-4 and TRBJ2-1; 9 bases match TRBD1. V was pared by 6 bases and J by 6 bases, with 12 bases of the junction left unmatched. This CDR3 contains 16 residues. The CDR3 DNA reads TGTGCCAGCAGCTTTGGGACCGGGACAGGGCCCAATGAGCAGTTCTTC. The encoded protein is CASSFGTGTGPNEQFF.

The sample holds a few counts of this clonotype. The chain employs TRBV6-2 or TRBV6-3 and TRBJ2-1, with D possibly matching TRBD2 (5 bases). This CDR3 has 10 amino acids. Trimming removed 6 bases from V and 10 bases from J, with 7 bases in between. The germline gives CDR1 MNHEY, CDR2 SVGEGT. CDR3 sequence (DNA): TGTGCCAGCAGAGGACTGGAGCAGTTCTTC. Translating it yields CASRGLEQFF.

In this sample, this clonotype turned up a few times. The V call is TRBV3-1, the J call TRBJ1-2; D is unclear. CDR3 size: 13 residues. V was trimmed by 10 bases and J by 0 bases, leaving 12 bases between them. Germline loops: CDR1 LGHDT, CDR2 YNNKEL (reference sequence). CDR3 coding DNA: TGTGCCACCGCGGTTGGGGCTAACTATGGCTACACCTTC. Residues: CATAVGANYGYTF. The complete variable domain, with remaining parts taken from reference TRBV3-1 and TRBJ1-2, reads DTAVSQTPKYLVTQMGNDKSIKCEQNLGHDTMYWYKQDSKKFLKIMFSYNNKELIINETVPNRFSPKSPDKAHLNLHINSLELGDSAVYFCATAVGANYGYTFGSGTRLTVV.